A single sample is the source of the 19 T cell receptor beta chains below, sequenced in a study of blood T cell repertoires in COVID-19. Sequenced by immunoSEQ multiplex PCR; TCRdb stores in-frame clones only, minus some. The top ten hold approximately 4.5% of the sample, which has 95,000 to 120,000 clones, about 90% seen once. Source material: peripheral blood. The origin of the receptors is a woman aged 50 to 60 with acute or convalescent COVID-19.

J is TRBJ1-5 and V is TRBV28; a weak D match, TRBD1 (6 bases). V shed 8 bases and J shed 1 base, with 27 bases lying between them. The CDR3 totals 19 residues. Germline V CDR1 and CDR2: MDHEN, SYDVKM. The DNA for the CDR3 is TGTGCCAGCCGTCGCGCTATAGAGGGGGTGAGGGTGAGCAATCAGCCCCAGCATTTT. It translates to CASRRAIEGVRVSNQPQHF.

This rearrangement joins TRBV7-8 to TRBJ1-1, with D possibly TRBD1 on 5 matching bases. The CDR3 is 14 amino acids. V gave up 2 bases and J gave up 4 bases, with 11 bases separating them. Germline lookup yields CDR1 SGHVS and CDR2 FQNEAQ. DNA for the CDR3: TGTGCCAGCAGCTTACAGGGTGTGGGCACTGAAGCTTTCTTT. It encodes CASSLQGVGTEAFF.

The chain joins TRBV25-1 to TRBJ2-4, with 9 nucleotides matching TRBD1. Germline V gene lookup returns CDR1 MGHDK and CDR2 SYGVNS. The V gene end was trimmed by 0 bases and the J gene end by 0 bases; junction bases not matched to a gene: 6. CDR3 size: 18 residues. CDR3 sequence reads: CASSEYGTGTLAKNIQYF. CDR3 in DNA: TGTGCCAGCAGTGAATACGGGACAGGGACACTAGCCAAAAACATTCAGTACTTC.

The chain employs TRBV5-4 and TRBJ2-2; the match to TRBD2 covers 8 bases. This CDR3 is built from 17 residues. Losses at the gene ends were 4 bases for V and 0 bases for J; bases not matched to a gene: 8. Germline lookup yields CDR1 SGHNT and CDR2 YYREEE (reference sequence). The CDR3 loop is CASSGTSSQTNTGELFF. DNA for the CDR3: TGTGCCAGCAGCGGGACTAGTTCCCAGACGAACACCGGGGAGCTGTTTTTT.

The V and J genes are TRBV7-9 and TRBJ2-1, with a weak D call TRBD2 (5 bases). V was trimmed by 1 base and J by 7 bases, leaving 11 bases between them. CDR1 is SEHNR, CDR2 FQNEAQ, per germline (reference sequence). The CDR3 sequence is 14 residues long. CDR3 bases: TGTGCCAGCAGCTTAGAGGTCGGGAAGAATGAGCAGTTCTTC. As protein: CASSLEVGKNEQFF.

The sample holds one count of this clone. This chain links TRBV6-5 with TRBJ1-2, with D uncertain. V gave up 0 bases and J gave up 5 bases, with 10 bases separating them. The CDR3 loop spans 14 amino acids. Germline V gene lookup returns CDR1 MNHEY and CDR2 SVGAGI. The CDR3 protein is CASSYSEDSYGYTF. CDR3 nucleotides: TGTGCCAGCAGTTACTCGGAGGATAGTTATGGCTACACCTTC.

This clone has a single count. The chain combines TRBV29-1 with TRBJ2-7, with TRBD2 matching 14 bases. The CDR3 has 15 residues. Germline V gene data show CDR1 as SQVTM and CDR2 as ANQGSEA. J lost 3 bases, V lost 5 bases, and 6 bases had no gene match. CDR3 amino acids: CSVHLGTSGGYEQYF. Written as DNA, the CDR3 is TGCAGCGTTCACTTAGGGACTAGCGGGGGCTACGAGCAGTACTTC.

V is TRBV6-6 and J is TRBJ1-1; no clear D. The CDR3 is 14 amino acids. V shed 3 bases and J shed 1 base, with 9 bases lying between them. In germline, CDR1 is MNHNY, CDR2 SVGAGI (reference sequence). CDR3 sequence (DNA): TGTGCCAGCAGTTATATGGAGGCGAACACTGAAGCTTTCTTT. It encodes CASSYMEANTEAFF.

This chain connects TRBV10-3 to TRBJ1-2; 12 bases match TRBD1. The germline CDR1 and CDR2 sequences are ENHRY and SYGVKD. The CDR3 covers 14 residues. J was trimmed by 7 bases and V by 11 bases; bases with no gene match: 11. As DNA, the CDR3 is TGTGCCTCCAACCTGGGACAGGGGGCGAGTGGCTACACCTTC. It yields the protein CASNLGQGASGYTF.

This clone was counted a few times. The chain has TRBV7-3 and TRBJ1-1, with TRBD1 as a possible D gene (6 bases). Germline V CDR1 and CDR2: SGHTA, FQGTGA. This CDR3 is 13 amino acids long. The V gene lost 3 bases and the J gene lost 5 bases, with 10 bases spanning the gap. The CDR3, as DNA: TGTGCCAGCAGCTTTCAGGGGACAACTGAAGCTTTCTTT. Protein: CASSFQGTTEAFF. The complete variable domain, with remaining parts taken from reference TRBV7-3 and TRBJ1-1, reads GAGVSQTPSNKVTEKGKYVELRCDPISGHTALYWYRQSLGQGPEFLIYFQGTGAADDSGLPNDRFFAVRPEGSVSTLKIQRTERGDSAVYLCASSFQGTTEAFFGQGTRLTVV.

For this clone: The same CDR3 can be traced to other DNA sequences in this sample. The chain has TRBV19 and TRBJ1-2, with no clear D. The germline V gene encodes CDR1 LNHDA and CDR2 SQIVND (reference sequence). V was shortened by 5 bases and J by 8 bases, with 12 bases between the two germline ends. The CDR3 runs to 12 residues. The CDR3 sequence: CASSLSSYGYTF. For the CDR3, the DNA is TGTGCCAGTAGTTTATCTTCCTACGGCTACACCTTC.

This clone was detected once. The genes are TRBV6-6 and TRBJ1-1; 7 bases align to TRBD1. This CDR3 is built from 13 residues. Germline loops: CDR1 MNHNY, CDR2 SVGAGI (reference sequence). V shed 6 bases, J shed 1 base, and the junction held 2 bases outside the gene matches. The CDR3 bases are TGTGCCAGCAGCCGGACAGGGAACACTGAAGCTTTCTTT. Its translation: CASSRTGNTEAFF.

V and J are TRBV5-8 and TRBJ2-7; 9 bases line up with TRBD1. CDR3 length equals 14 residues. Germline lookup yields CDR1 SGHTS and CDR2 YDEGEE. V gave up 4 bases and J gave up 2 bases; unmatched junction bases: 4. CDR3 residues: CASSQRQGAYEQYF. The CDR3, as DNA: TGTGCCAGCAGCCAGAGACAGGGGGCCTACGAGCAGTACTTC.

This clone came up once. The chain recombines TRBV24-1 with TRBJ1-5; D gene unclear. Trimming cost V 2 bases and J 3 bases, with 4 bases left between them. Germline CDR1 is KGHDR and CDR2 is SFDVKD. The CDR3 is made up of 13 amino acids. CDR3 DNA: TGTGCCACCAGTGATTCAAACAATCAGCCCCAGCATTTT. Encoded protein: CATSDSNNQPQHF.

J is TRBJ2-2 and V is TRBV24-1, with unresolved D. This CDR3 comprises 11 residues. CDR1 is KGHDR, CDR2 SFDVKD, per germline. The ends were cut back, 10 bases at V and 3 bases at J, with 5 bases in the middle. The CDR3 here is CATRDTGELFF. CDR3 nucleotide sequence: TGTGCCACTAGAGACACCGGGGAGCTGTTTTTT.

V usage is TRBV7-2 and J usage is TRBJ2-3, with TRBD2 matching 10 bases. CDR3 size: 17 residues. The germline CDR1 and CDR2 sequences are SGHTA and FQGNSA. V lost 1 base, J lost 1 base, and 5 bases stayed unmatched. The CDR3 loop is CASSLELAGRGTDTQYF. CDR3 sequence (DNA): TGTGCCAGCAGCTTAGAACTAGCGGGGAGGGGCACAGATACGCAGTATTTT.

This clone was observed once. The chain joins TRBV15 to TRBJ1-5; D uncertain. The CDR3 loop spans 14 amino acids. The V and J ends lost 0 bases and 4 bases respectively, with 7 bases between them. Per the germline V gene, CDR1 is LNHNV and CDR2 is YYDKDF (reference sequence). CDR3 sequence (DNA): TGTGCCACCAGCAGAGATCGCCAGAATCAGCCCCAGCATTTT. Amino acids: CATSRDRQNQPQHF.

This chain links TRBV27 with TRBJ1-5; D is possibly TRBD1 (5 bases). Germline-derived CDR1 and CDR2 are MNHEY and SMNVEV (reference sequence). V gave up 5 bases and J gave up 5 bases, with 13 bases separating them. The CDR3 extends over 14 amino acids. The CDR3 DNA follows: TGTGCCAGCAGTCTTAGACAGAACCATCAGCCCCAGCATTTT. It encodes CASSLRQNHQPQHF.

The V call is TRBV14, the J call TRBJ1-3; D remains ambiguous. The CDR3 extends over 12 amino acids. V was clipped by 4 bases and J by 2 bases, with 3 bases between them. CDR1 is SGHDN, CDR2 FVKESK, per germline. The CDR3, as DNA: TGTGCCAGCAGCCTAACTGGAAACACCATATATTTT. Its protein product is CASSLTGNTIYF.